These 32 T cell receptor beta chains were sequenced from one sample in a study of CD8 T cells in Susac syndrome. The RNA, about 0.5 to 1 ug, was put through reverse transcription using random hexamers. TCRdb re-called the immunoSEQ multiplex PCR reads through MiXCR, storing one row per CDR3 protein. This table holds under 200,000 distinct CDR3 sequences, approximately 96% found once. Sequencing used CD4+ T cells from PBMCs. These receptors were taken from a human donor with Susac syndrome.

The chain combines TRBV5-1 with TRBJ2-2; 8 nucleotides agree with TRBD1. Germline CDR1 is SGHRS and CDR2 is YFSETQ. The CDR3 totals 15 residues. V was pared by 7 bases and J by 5 bases, with 10 bases of the junction left unmatched. The CDR3 protein is CASVLGQGSTGELFF. Here the CDR3 DNA reads TGCGCCAGCGTCCTCGGACAGGGATCAACCGGGGAGCTGTTTTTT.

The chain has TRBV29-1 and TRBJ2-7, with TRBD1 matching 11 bases. CDR1 is SQVTM and CDR2 is ANQGSEA in the germline V gene. V was pared by 4 bases and J by 1 base, with 18 bases of the junction left unmatched. The CDR3 sequence is 19 residues long. The CDR3 DNA reads as TGCAGCGTTGGAAAGACATCCAACTATGGGACAGGGGGGTCCTACGAGCAGTACTTC. This gives the protein CSVGKTSNYGTGGSYEQYF.

This chain uses TRBV30 with TRBJ1-5; D is perhaps TRBD1 (5 bases). Germline CDR1 reads GTSNPN; CDR2 reads SVGIG (reference sequence). The CDR3 contains 13 residues. The V end lost 3 bases, the J end lost 5 bases, and 11 bases lay between the germline ends. For the CDR3, the DNA is TGTGCCTGGAGACCTTCACAGGATCAGCCCCAGCATTTT. Its translation: CAWRPSQDQPQHF.

The chain is built from TRBV5-4 and TRBJ2-2; D ambiguous. The CDR3 has 13 residues. Trimming removed 1 base at V and 4 bases at J, with 5 bases between. Germline values: CDR1 SGHNT, CDR2 YYREEE (reference sequence). CDR3 nucleotides: TGTGCCAGCAGCTTGAGGCGCACCGGGGAGCTGTTTTTT. Encoded protein: CASSLRRTGELFF.

V usage is TRBV29-1 and J usage is TRBJ1-2; D not resolved. Trimming stripped 3 bases from V and 0 bases from J, with 5 bases between. Germline values: CDR1 SQVTM, CDR2 ANQGSEA. This CDR3 comprises 12 residues. CDR3: CSVEAANYGYTF. CDR3 sequence (DNA): TGCAGCGTTGAGGCAGCTAACTATGGCTACACCTTC.

V usage is TRBV4-1 and J usage is TRBJ2-3; 9 nucleotides match TRBD2. The ends lost 4 bases at V and 3 bases at J; junction bases unmatched: 8. CDR3 size: 16 residues. CDR1 and CDR2 from the germline V gene are MGHRA and YSYEKL. CDR3 DNA: TGCGCCAGCAGCCCCCAGCGGGGGGTAGTGACAGATACGCAGTATTTT. This translates into CASSPQRGVVTDTQYF.

The V call is TRBV7-9, the J call TRBJ1-5; D is undetermined. The CDR3 sequence is 13 residues long. Germline V CDR1 and CDR2: SEHNR, FQNEAQ (reference sequence). V dropped 1 base and J dropped 9 bases, with 10 bases sitting between them. CDR3 nucleotide sequence: TGTGCCAGCAGCTTAGAACGTGTCTCGCCCCAGCATTTT. Translation gives CASSLERVSPQHF. Based on the CDR3 plus reference TRBV7-9 and TRBJ1-5, the full variable domain is DTGVSQNPRHKITKRGQNVTFRCDPISEHNRLYWYRQTLGQGPEFLTYFQNEAQLEKSRLLSDRFSAERPKGSFSTLEIQRTEQGDSAMYLCASSLERVSPQHFGDGTRLSIL.

This clonotype was detected once. V gene TRBV7-9 combines with J gene TRBJ1-6; 8 bases match TRBD1. Germline CDR1 SEHNR, CDR2 FQNEAQ (reference sequence). Germline trimming cut 5 bases from V and 7 bases from J; bases unmatched to any gene: 16. This CDR3 has 18 amino acids. The CDR3 DNA is TGTGCCAGCAGCCTCGCCCCAGGACAGGGAGGGTACAATTCACCCCTCCACTTT. Encoded protein: CASSLAPGQGGYNSPLHF.

The V gene is TRBV25-1, the J gene TRBJ1-6; D uncertain. The CDR3 spans 13 residues. Between the trimmed V and J ends, which lost 6 bases and 5 bases, there was a span of 8 bases. CDR1 and CDR2 (germline): MGHDK, SYGVNS. CDR3 nucleotide sequence: TGTGCCAGCAGGATTAGGGATAATTCACCCCTCCACTTT. Translating it yields CASRIRDNSPLHF.

This clonotype was observed once. The V gene is TRBV18, the J gene TRBJ2-1, with 11 bases identical to TRBD1. The CDR3 contains 15 residues. The J segment lost 9 bases and the V segment lost 5 bases, leaving 9 bases of the junction unmatched. CDR1 and CDR2 from the germline V gene are KGHSH and LQKENI. The CDR3 nucleotides are TGTGCCAGCTCATCGGACAGGGGGCGATATGGTGAGCAGTTCTTC. This codes for CASSSDRGRYGEQFF.

The chain joins TRBV14 to TRBJ1-2; maybe TRBD1 (6 bases). The CDR3 has 15 amino acids. Germline V gene lookup returns CDR1 SGHDN and CDR2 FVKESK. Between the trimmed V and J ends, which lost 0 bases and 4 bases, there was a span of 12 bases. The CDR3 nucleotides are TGTGCCAGCAGCCAAGATAGGGACAAGGGCTATGGCTACACCTTC. Protein: CASSQDRDKGYGYTF.

This clonotype is a singleton in its sample. The rearrangement joins TRBV5-1 to TRBJ1-6; tentative D call: TRBD1 (6 bases). V lost 4 bases, J lost 4 bases, and 12 bases lay in between. This CDR3 is 15 amino acids long. Germline CDR1 and CDR2: SGHRS and YFSETQ. The CDR3 spells CASSRGQPYNSPLHF. DNA for the CDR3: TGCGCCAGCAGCAGAGGACAGCCGTATAATTCACCCCTCCACTTT.

This clonotype has only one observation. The chain couples TRBV20-1 to TRBJ1-6; D uncertain. Trimming left V 2 bases short and J 8 bases short, with 10 bases between. This CDR3 has 13 amino acids. Germline V CDR1 and CDR2: DFQATT, SNEGSKA (reference sequence). The CDR3 sequence is CSARSSPDSPLHF. CDR3 bases: TGCAGTGCTAGAAGTTCTCCGGATTCACCCCTCCACTTT.

This rearrangement joins TRBV10-3 to TRBJ2-1; 11 nucleotides line up with TRBD2. The J segment lost 5 bases and the V segment lost 5 bases, leaving 8 bases of the junction unmatched. The V gene's germline CDR1 is ENHRY and CDR2 SYGVKD. This CDR3 has 16 residues. CDR3 in DNA: TGTGCCATCAGTCGTTACGGGACTAGCGGAAACAATGAGCAGTTCTTC. Encoded protein: CAISRYGTSGNNEQFF.

The rearrangement joins TRBV28 to TRBJ1-2; the D gene is possibly TRBD1 (6 bases). Germline V gene sequence: CDR1 MDHEN, CDR2 SYDVKM. The CDR3 runs 15 residues. V was trimmed by 2 bases and J by 5 bases, leaving 15 bases between them. The DNA of the CDR3 is TGTGCCAGCAGTTTAGTCATGGACAGTCCTTATGGCTACACCTTC. As protein: CASSLVMDSPYGYTF.

This clonotype was picked up a small number of times. The chain carries TRBV18 and TRBJ2-2, with 7 bases matching TRBD2. Unmatched junction bases numbered 11, after V lost 2 bases and J lost 2 bases. This CDR3 region has 18 residues. Germline-derived CDR1 and CDR2 are KGHSH and LQKENI. CDR3 bases: TGTGCCAGCTCACCAGGTCGACTAGCTAAGACTAACACCGGGGAGCTGTTTTTT. It codes for CASSPGRLAKTNTGELFF.

This chain connects TRBV15 to TRBJ1-1; D may be TRBD1 (5 bases). CDR1 is LNHNV and CDR2 is YYDKDF in the germline V gene (reference sequence). V was cut by 1 base and J by 0 bases, with 9 bases left in between. The CDR3 is made up of 15 amino acids. The CDR3 sequence: CATSRGDLMNTEAFF. In nucleotides, the CDR3 is TGTGCCACCAGCAGAGGGGACCTTATGAACACTGAAGCTTTCTTT.

The chain is built from TRBV29-1 and TRBJ1-6; no clear D. Germline values: CDR1 SQVTM, CDR2 ANQGSEA. This CDR3 has 13 amino acids. V lost 3 bases, J lost 9 bases, and 12 bases lay in between. Here the CDR3 reads CSVDTGLGSPLHF. The CDR3 DNA follows: TGCAGCGTTGATACCGGACTGGGTTCACCCCTCCACTTT.

The V and J genes are TRBV20-1 and TRBJ2-2; 10 bases fit TRBD2. Trimming removed 6 bases from V and 4 bases from J; junction bases left unmatched: 8. The CDR3 loop spans 15 amino acids. Germline V CDR1 and CDR2: DFQATT, SNEGSKA (reference sequence). CDR3 amino acids: CSALLAGRGTGELFF. CDR3 DNA: TGCAGTGCGCTACTAGCGGGGAGGGGCACCGGGGAGCTGTTTTTT.

The J gene is TRBJ2-7, the V gene TRBV4-1; 8 bases map to TRBD2. With 1 base clipped from V and 1 base from J, the junction kept 6 bases outside the gene matches. The CDR3 spans 16 residues. Germline loops: CDR1 MGHRA, CDR2 YSYEKL. The CDR3 loop is CASSQVSSGGSYEQYF. The CDR3 coding sequence is TGCGCCAGCAGCCAAGTATCCAGCGGGGGATCCTACGAGCAGTACTTC.

The chain is built from TRBV12-3 or TRBV12-4 and TRBJ2-7; 7 bases are a match to TRBD1. The CDR3 totals 13 residues. Trimming took 5 bases from V and 3 from J; bases not matched to a gene: 4. CDR3 DNA: TGTGCCAGCAGTCCTGGACAGGTCTACGAGCAGTACTTC. Translation gives CASSPGQVYEQYF.

V usage is TRBV12-3 or TRBV12-4 and J usage is TRBJ2-7; D unresolved. The CDR3 covers 12 residues. V was trimmed by 2 bases and J by 4 bases, leaving 6 bases between them. The CDR3: CASSLLIYEQYF. The CDR3 region has the DNA TGTGCCAGCAGTTTACTGATATACGAGCAGTACTTC.

V gene TRBV10-3 combines with J gene TRBJ2-7, with 8 bases fitting TRBD1. The V gene end was trimmed by 2 bases and the J gene end by 2 bases; junction bases not matched to a gene: 8. Germline V gives CDR1 ENHRY, CDR2 SYGVKD. The CDR3 spans 16 residues. CDR3 sequence: CAISEGRSTGAYEQYF. For the CDR3, the DNA is TGTGCCATCAGTGAGGGTAGATCGACAGGGGCCTACGAGCAGTACTTC.

This chain uses TRBV9 with TRBJ1-2; possibly TRBD1 for D (6 bases). Trimming took 6 bases from V and 0 from J, leaving 12 bases between them. The V gene's germline CDR1 is SGDLS and CDR2 YYNGEE. The CDR3 length is 14 residues. CDR3: CASKGPGANYGYTF. The CDR3 coding sequence is TGTGCCAGCAAGGGCCCAGGGGCTAACTATGGCTACACCTTC.

The rearrangement uses TRBV20-1 and TRBJ1-1; TRBD1 aligns across 7 bases. The CDR3 has 14 amino acids. Germline V gene lookup returns CDR1 DFQATT and CDR2 SNEGSKA (reference sequence). V lost 6 bases, J lost 4 bases, and 11 bases stayed unmatched. CDR3: CSAGRGRAPTEAFF. Here the CDR3 DNA reads TGCAGTGCAGGGAGGGGGCGCGCGCCCACTGAAGCTTTCTTT.

The chain links TRBV20-1 to TRBJ2-7; TRBD1 or TRBD2 may be the D gene (6 bases each). The CDR3 covers 14 residues. V lost 3 bases and J lost 6, with 18 bases in between. Germline lookup yields CDR1 DFQATT and CDR2 SNEGSKA (reference sequence). The CDR3 nucleotides read TGCAGTGCTAGGTCCGGGGGCCTCGTAAGCGAGCAGTACTTC. Protein: CSARSGGLVSEQYF.

The chain combines TRBV24-1 with TRBJ2-5; D unclear. Trimming shortened V by 2 bases and J by 2 bases, and 5 bases separated the two germline ends. This CDR3 is built from 13 residues. Per the germline V gene, CDR1 is KGHDR and CDR2 is SFDVKD. Here the CDR3 DNA reads TGTGCCACCAGTGATTCCGGGCAAGAGACCCAGTACTTC. This sequence encodes CATSDSGQETQYF.

The rearrangement uses TRBV25-1 and TRBJ2-2; D not resolved. Germline values: CDR1 MGHDK, CDR2 SYGVNS. V shed 1 base and J shed 4 bases, with 10 bases lying between them. This CDR3 has 15 residues. The CDR3: CASSEFGAVTGELFF. CDR3 nucleotide sequence: TGTGCCAGCAGTGAATTCGGCGCCGTCACCGGGGAGCTGTTTTTT.

The V call is TRBV4-2, the J call TRBJ2-7; D unclear. CDR3 size: 15 residues. Germline lookup yields CDR1 LGHNA and CDR2 YNFKEQ. Trimming shortened V by 4 bases and J by 8 bases, and 21 bases separated the two germline ends. CDR3 nucleotides: TGTGCCAGCAGCCCTTTAGGGCTCAACCGGCAACAGCAGTACTTC. It translates to CASSPLGLNRQQQYF.

The chain couples TRBV6-5 to TRBJ2-5, with 14 bases identical to TRBD2. Germline V gene lookup returns CDR1 MNHEY and CDR2 SVGAGI. V gave up 6 bases and J gave up 4 bases; unmatched junction bases: 4. This CDR3 region has 15 residues. In nucleotides, the CDR3 is TGTGCCAGCAGCCGCGGACTAGCGGGGGGAGAGACCCAGTACTTC. Translation gives CASSRGLAGGETQYF.

J is TRBJ2-7 and V is TRBV2; TRBD2 aligns across 9 bases. This CDR3 contains 15 residues. Per germline, CDR1 SNHLY and CDR2 FYNNEI. The V and J ends lost 4 bases and 6 bases, in that order; junction bases with no gene match: 10. Written as DNA, the CDR3 is TGTGCCAGCAGTGTAAGGGGATTAGCGGGGGCCGAGCAGTACTTC. Protein product: CASSVRGLAGAEQYF.

The chain employs TRBV3-1 and TRBJ2-3, with D hard to call. Trimming left V 4 bases short and J 0 bases short, with 14 bases between. The germline gives CDR1 LGHDT, CDR2 YNNKEL (reference sequence). This CDR3 comprises 16 residues. In DNA, the CDR3 is TGTGCCAGCAGCCTTCTTCCCGGGCGAAGCACAGATACGCAGTATTTT. Its translation is CASSLLPGRSTDTQYF.